The rows below give T cell receptor beta chains drawn from one sample of a study of regulatory T cells in long-lasting Graves disease. One entry per CDR3 protein results from TCRdb running MiXCR on the multiplex PCR reads. The sample records about 450,000 distinct CDR3 sequences, less than 20% being singletons. These data also featured in a second study, about T cells in Graves' hyperthyroidism and ophthalmopathy.

The sample was peripheral blood mononuclear cells (PBMCs), taken at new diagnosis, from a patient treated with antithyroid drugs. The receptors shown here come from a woman younger than 45 with Graves disease. The CDR3 runs from the conserved cysteine through the conserved F or W. The D gene is left open where the match is weak. Clone sizes are given selectively: once, few, many, or a class where the clone is expanded.

>few|NA|TRBV15|TRBJ1-4
TGTGCCACCAGCAGAGATATGCGTAATGAAAAACTGTTTTTT
CATSRDMRNEKLFF
>many|NA|TRBV18|TRBJ1-1
TGTGCCAGCTCACCTTTCCTCTCGGGACAACTTATGAACACTGAAGCTTTCTTT
CASSPFLSGQLMNTEAFF
>many|NA|TRBV3-1|TRBJ2-7
TGTGCCAGCAGCCAAGCTTATGTATGGACCTCCTCCTACGAGCAGTACTTC
CASSQAYVWTSSYEQYF
>few|NA|TRBV2|TRBJ1-4
TGTGCCAGCAGCCAGGGCACCTGGGGTGAAAAACTGTTTTTT
CASSQGTWGEKLFF
>NA|NA|TRBV13|TRBJ2-2
TGTGCCAGCAGCCTGAACTACGCGAACACCGGGGAGCTGTTTTTT
CASSLNYANTGELFF
>many|NA|TRBV3-1|TRBJ2-7
TGTGCCAGCAGCCAAGATCTGACAGGCTGGTACGAGCAGTACTTC
CASSQDLTGWYEQYF
>few|NA|TRBV15|TRBJ1-6
TGTGCCACCAGCAGAGCACGGGGCTCCTATAATTCACCCCTCCACTTT
CATSRARGSYNSPLHF
>few|TRBD2|TRBV10-3|TRBJ2-1
TGTGCCATCAGTGACATGACTAGCGGGAAAGTTGTAGGCAATGAGCAGTTCTTC
CAISDMTSGKVVGNEQFF
>NA|NA|TRBV7-3|TRBJ2-3
TGTGCCAGCAGCTTAACACGACTAAGCACAGATACGCAGTATTTT
CASSLTRLSTDTQYF
>many|TRBD1|TRBV6-5|TRBJ1-1
TGTGCCAGCAGTTACTTTCCGACAGGGGGAAGCCTTGAAGCTTTCTTT
CASSYFPTGGSLEAFF
>few|TRBD1|TRBV20-1|TRBJ1-2
TGCAGTGCCAGGGACAGTAGCCTTGGAGGCTACACCTTC
CSARDSSLGGYTF
>many|NA|TRBV20-1|TRBJ1-4
TGCAGTGCTAGTCGGACAGTTCATGGAAAACTGTTTTTT
CSASRTVHGKLFF
>many|NA|TRBV7-9|TRBJ2-5
TGTGCCAGCACCCGTGGACAACGCTTCCAAGAGACCCAGTACTTC
CASTRGQRFQETQYF
>many|TRBD2|TRBV7-3|TRBJ2-7
TGTGCCAGCAGCCCTCCCGTGGCGGGAGGGTCCCACGAGCAGTACTTC
CASSPPVAGGSHEQYF
>many|NA|TRBV18|TRBJ2-1
TGTGCCAGCTCACCTGGGGGGGCGAGGTACAATGAGCAGTTCTTC
CASSPGGARYNEQFF
>NA|NA|TRBV20-1|TRBJ1-2
TGCAGTGCTGGAGGGGGGGGGGGGTCAGATGGCTACACCTTC
CSAGGGGGSDGYTF
>many|TRBD1|TRBV28|TRBJ1-5
TGTGCCAGCAGTACAGGGGCATATAGCAATCAGCCCCAGCATTTT
CASSTGAYSNQPQHF
>many|NA|TRBV3-1|TRBJ1-1
TGTGCCAGCAGCCAAACCCAGGGGAGCGGCACTGAAGCTTTCTTT
CASSQTQGSGTEAFF
>many|NA|TRBV20-1|TRBJ1-3
TGCAGTGCCCGGGGAAGTAAATCTGGAAACACCATATATTTT
CSARGSKSGNTIYF
>NA|TRBD2|TRBV5-5|TRBJ2-7
TGTGCCAGCAGCTTGGGTCCGACTAGCGGATTCTCCTACGAGCCGTACTTC
CASSLGPTSGFSYEPYF
>many|TRBD2|TRBV28|TRBJ2-3
TGTGCCAGCAGCGAGCGGGGTGGCACAGATACGCAGTATTTT
CASSERGGTDTQYF
>many|TRBD1|TRBV12-3/TRBV12-4|TRBJ2-5
TGTGCCAGCAGCCGGGACAGACCTCAAGAGACCCAGTACTTC
CASSRDRPQETQYF
>NA|NA|TRBV5-1|TRBJ2-1
TGCGCCAGCGCCACCCCGGGCCCAGGGAATGAGCAGTTCTTC
CASATPGPGNEQFF
>many|NA|TRBV6-1|TRBJ2-5
TGTGCCAGCAGTGTTTCCCGTGGAGAGACCCAGTACTTC
CASSVSRGETQYF
>NA|TRBD1|TRBV4-3|TRBJ2-1
TGCGCCAGCAGCCGCCGAGGGGGCACAAGCTCCTACAATGAGCAGTTCTTC
CASSRRGGTSSYNEQFF
>NA|NA|TRBV9|TRBJ1-2
TGTGCCAGCAGCGTAGAGGGGTTCTATGGCTACACCTTC
CASSVEGFYGYTF
>NA|NA|TRBV7-9|TRBJ2-7
TGTGCCAGCACCACGGTGGGTCAGGGGGGGGACGAGCAGTACTTC
CASTTVGQGGDEQYF
>many|NA|TRBV28|TRBJ2-7
TGTGCCAGCAGTCTGACTAGGTTTGAGCAGTACTTC
CASSLTRFEQYF
>many|NA|TRBV19|TRBJ2-1
TGTGCCAGTAGTATTCGTCTGGTCAATGAGCAGTTCTTC
CASSIRLVNEQFF
>many|TRBD1|TRBV7-9|TRBJ2-1
TGTGCCAGCAGCTTAGGCAGGGGGTGGATTGAGCAGTTCTTC
CASSLGRGWIEQFF
>many|TRBD1|TRBV19|TRBJ1-2
TGTGCCAGTAGTGCTTTGCTGACAGGGGGCAACTATGGCTACACCTTC
CASSALLTGGNYGYTF
>many|NA|TRBV7-2|TRBJ1-1
TGTGCCAGCAGCTTCAACTCGGGCAGGAGTGCTGAAGCTTTCTTT
CASSFNSGRSAEAFF
>many|TRBD1|TRBV4-1|TRBJ1-1
TGCGCCAGCAGCCAAGTGAAGGGACAGGGGGCGCACACTGAAGCTTTCTTT
CASSQVKGQGAHTEAFF
>NA|NA|TRBV3-1|TRBJ2-6
TGTGCCAGCAGCCAAGATTTCGAGGAATCTGGGGCCAACGTCCTGACTTTC
CASSQDFEESGANVLTF
>few|NA|TRBV9|TRBJ1-2
TGTGCCAGCAGCGGTCAGGGAGCACCCGGGCACGATAACTATGGCTACACCTTC
CASSGQGAPGHDNYGYTF
>many|NA|TRBV27|TRBJ2-6
TGTGCCAGCAGCTTGGGGTTCTCCGGGGCCAACGTCCTGACTTTC
CASSLGFSGANVLTF
>many|TRBD2|TRBV11-2|TRBJ2-3
TGTGCCAGCAGCTTAAACGGGAGGGCAGATACGCAGTATTTT
CASSLNGRADTQYF
>many|NA|TRBV24-1|TRBJ2-3
TGTGCCACCAGTGATGGCCAAGGGACGCAGTATTTT
CATSDGQGTQYF
>NA|NA|TRBV20-1|TRBJ1-4
TGCAGTGCTTACGGGGCTTCCTCCCCTAATGAAAAACTGTTTTTT
CSAYGASSPNEKLFF